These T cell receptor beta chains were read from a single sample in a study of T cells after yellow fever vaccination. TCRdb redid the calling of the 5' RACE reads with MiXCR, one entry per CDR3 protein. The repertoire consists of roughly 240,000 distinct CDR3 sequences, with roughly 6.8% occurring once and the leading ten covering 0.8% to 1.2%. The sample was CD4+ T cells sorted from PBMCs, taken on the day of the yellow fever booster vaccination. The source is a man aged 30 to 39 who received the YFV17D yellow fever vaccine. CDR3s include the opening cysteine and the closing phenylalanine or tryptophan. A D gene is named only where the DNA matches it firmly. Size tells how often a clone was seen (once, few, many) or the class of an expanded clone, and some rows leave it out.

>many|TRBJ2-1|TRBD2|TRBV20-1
TGCAGTGCTAGAGACGGACTAGCGGGAGGCCACAATGAGCAGTTCTTC
CSARDGLAGGHNEQFF
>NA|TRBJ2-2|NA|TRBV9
TGTGCCAGCAGCCCCTCTCCTCTAGCTCCCGGGGAGCTGTTTTTT
CASSPSPLAPGELFF
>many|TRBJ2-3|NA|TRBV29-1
TGCAGCGTTGAAGATAGGGGAAGGCGCGGGAAGGATCTAGAAGACACGCAGTATTTT
CSVEDRGRRGKDLEDTQYF
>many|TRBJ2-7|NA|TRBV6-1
TGTGCCAGCAGTGCCAGGGGCTACGAGCAGTACTTC
CASSARGYEQYF
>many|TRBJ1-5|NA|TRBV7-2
TGTGCCAGCAGCTTATTCGTGGGCAATCAGCCCCAGCATTTT
CASSLFVGNQPQHF
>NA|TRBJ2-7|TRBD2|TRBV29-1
TGCAGCGCCCGATCCGTGGCTAGCGGAAACTACGAGCAGTACTTC
CSARSVASGNYEQYF
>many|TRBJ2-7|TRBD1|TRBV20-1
TGCAGTGCTAGAAGGCAGGGGGACGAGCAGTACTTC
CSARRQGDEQYF
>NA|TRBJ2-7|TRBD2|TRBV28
TGTGCCAGCGGGACTAGCGGGAGAGGTGAGCAGTACTTC
CASGTSGRGEQYF
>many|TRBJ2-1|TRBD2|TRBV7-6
TGTGCCAGCAGCTTAGTTCCGACTAGCGGGGAGCAGTTCTTC
CASSLVPTSGEQFF
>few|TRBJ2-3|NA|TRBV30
TGTGCCTGGAGTGGGGGACAACTCACAGATACGCAGTATTTT
CAWSGGQLTDTQYF
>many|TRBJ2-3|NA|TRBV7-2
TGTGCCAGCAGCTTAGTACCCATCACAGATACGCAGTATTTT
CASSLVPITDTQYF
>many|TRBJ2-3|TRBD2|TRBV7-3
TGTGCCAGCAGTCTTACACTAGCGGGAGCGCAGTATTTT
CASSLTLAGAQYF
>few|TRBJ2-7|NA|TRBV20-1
TGCAGTGCTGAGAAGGGGGAGACCTACGAGCAGTACTTC
CSAEKGETYEQYF
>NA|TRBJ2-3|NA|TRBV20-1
TGCAGTGCCGGGGGACCATTCACAGATACGCAGTATTTT
CSAGGPFTDTQYF
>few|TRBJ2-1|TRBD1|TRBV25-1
TGTGCCAGCAGGGACAGGGGCCGGAGCTCCTACAATGAGCAGTTCTTC
CASRDRGRSSYNEQFF
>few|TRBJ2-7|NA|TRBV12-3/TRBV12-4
TGTGCCAGCAATCGGGACGCCATATCCGAGCAGTACTTC
CASNRDAISEQYF
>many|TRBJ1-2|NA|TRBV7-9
TGTGCCAGCAGCCGGTCCCCAAGGGATGGCTACACCTTC
CASSRSPRDGYTF
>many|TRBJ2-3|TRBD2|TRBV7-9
TGTGCCAGCAGCACAAGGACTAGCGGTTACACAGATACGCAGTATTTT
CASSTRTSGYTDTQYF
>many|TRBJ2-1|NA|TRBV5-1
TGCGCCAGCAGCGGGGGAGTTGAGCAGTTCTTC
CASSGGVEQFF
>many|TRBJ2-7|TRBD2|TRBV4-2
TGTGCCAGCAGCCAAGATCTAGCGGGAGTTATCTACGAGCAGTACTTC
CASSQDLAGVIYEQYF
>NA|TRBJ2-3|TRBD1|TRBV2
TGTGCCAGCACTCGGACAGGGCCCACAGATACGCAGTATTTT
CASTRTGPTDTQYF
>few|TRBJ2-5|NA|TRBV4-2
TGTGCCAGCAGCCGTCCGGGAGAGGAGACCCAGTACTTC
CASSRPGEETQYF
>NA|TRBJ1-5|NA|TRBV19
TGTGCCAGTAGTACAGGGGACCAGCCCCAGCATTTT
CASSTGDQPQHF
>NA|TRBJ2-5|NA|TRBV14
TGTGCCAGCAGCCTAGGGTCATCAGCAGGGACCCAGTACTTC
CASSLGSSAGTQYF
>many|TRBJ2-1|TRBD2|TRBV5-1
TGCGCCAGCAGCCCGACTAGCGGGAGGGTTGAGCAGTTCTTC
CASSPTSGRVEQFF
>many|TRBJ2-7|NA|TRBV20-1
TGCAGTGCTAGGCGGGGCGGTCACTACGAGCAGTACTTC
CSARRGGHYEQYF
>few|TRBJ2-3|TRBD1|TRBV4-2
TGTGCCAGCAGCCGACAGGGGAAAGATACGCAGTATTTT
CASSRQGKDTQYF